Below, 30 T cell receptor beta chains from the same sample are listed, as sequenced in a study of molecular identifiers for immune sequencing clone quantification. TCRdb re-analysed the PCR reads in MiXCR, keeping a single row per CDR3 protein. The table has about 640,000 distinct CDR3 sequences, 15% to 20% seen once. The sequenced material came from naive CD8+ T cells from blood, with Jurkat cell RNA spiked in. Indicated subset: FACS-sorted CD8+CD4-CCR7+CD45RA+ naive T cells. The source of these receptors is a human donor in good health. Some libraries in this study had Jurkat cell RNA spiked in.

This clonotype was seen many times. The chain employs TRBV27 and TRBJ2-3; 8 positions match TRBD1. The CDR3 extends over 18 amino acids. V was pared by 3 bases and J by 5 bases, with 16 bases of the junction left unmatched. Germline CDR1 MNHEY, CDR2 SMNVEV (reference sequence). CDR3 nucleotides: TGTGCCAGCAGTTTCTTGCGCTGGGGCGGACAGGGATTAGATACGCAGTATTTT. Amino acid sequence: CASSFLRWGGQGLDTQYF.

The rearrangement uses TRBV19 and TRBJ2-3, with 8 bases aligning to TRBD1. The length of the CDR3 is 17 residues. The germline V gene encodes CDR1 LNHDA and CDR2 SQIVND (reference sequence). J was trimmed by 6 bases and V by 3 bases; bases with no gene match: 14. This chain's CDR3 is CASSMEGTGLFGDTQYF. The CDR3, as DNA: TGTGCCAGTAGTATGGAAGGGACAGGCCTATTTGGTGATACGCAGTATTTT.

CDR3 nucleotides: TGTGCCAGCAGTTTAGCATCCAGGGCCTACAATGAGCAGTTCTTC. Translating it yields CASSLASRAYNEQFF. The genes are TRBV28 and TRBJ2-1; TRBD1 is a possible D gene (5 bases). This CDR3 is 15 amino acids long. With 2 bases removed from V and 2 bases from J, the gap between germline ends came to 10 bases. Germline-derived CDR1 and CDR2 are MDHEN and SYDVKM.

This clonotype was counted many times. CDR3 in amino acids: CASSPKSDTQYF. The CDR3 coding sequence is TGTGCCAGCAGCCCCAAGTCAGATACGCAGTATTTT. The chain uses TRBV5-6 and TRBJ2-3; D is uncertain. Germline assignment: CDR1 SGHDT and CDR2 YYEEEE. There are 12 residues in the CDR3. V shed 4 bases and J shed 4 bases, with 7 bases lying between them.

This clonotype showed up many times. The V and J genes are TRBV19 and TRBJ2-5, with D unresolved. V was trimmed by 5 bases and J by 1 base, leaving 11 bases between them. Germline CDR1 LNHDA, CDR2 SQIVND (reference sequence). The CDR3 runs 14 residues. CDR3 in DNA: TGTGCCAGTAGTTGGGCCGACCTCCAAGAGACCCAGTACTTC. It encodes CASSWADLQETQYF.

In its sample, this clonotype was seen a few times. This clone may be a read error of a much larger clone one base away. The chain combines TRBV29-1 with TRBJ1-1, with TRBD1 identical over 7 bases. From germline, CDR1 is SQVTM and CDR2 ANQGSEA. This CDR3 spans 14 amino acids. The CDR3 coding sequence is TGCAGCGTTTTCGGACAGGAAGATAACACTGAAGCTCTCTTT. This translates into CSVFGQEDNTEALF.

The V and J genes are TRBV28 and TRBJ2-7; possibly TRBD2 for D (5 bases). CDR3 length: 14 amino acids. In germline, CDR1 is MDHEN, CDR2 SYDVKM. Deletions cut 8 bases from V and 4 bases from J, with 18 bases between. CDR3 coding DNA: TGTGCCAGCGGTTCCGGACTGGCTGATTACGAGCAGTACTTC. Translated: CASGSGLADYEQYF.

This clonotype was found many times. The CDR3 spells CASSVGLAGEEQYF. Written as DNA, the CDR3 is TGTGCCAGCAGCGTCGGACTAGCGGGAGAAGAGCAGTACTTC. This sequence joins TRBV9 and TRBJ2-7; the match to TRBD2 covers 13 bases. The CDR3 has 14 amino acids. V trimming: 2 bases; J trimming: 7 bases; junction bases outside the gene matches: 3. Germline loops: CDR1 SGDLS, CDR2 YYNGEE. Supplemented by reference TRBV9 and TRBJ2-7, the full variable domain reads DSGVTQTPKHLITATGQRVTLRCSPRSGDLSVYWYQQSLDQGLQFLIQYYNGEERAKGNILERFSAQQFPDLHSELNLSSLELGDSALYFCASSVGLAGEEQYFGPGTRLTVT.

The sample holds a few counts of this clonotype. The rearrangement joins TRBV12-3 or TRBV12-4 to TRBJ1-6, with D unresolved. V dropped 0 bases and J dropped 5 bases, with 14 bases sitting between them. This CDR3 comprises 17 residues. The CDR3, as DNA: TGTGCCAGCAGTTTAGCTATTCGGACGGATAATAATTCACCCCTCCACTTT. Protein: CASSLAIRTDNNSPLHF.

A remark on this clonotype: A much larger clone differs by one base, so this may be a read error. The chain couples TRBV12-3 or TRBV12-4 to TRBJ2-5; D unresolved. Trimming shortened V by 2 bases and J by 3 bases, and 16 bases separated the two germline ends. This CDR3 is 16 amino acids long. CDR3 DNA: TGTGCCAGCAGTTTAACGCTGGCCTCAGGAGAAGAGACCCAGTACTTC. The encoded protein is CASSLTLASGEETQYF.

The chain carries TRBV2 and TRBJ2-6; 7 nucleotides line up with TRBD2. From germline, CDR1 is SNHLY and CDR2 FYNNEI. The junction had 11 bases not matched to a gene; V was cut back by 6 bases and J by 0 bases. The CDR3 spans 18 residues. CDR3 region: CASSIGGEPSSGANVLTF. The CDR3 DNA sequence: TGTGCCAGCAGCATTGGGGGGGAACCAAGCTCTGGGGCCAACGTCCTGACTTTC.

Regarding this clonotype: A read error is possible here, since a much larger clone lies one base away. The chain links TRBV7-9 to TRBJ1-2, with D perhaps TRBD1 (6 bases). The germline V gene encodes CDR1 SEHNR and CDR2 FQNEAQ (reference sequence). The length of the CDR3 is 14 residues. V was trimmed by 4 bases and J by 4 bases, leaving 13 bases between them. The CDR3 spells CASSSDSRVYGYTF. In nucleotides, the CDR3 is TGTGCCAGCAGCTCGGACAGCAGAGTCTATGGCTACACCTTC. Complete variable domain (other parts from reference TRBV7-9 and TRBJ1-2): DTGVSQNPRHKITKRGQNVTFRCDPISEHNRLYWYRQTLGQGPEFLTYFQNEAQLEKSRLLSDRFSAERPKGSFSTLEIQRTEQGDSAMYLCASSSDSRVYGYTFGSGTRLTVV.

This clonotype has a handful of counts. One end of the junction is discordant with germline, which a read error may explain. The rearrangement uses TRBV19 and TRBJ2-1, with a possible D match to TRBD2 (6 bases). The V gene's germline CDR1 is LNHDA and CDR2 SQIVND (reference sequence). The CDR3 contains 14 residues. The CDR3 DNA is TGTGCCAGTAGAATAGGTCCGGGAGCCGGTGAGCAGTTCTTC. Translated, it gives CASRIGPGAGEQFF.

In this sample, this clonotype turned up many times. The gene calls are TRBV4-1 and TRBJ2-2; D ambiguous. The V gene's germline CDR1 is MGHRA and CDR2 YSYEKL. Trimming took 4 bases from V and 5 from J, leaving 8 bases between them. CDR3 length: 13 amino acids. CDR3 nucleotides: TGCGCCAGCAGCCCGACCCGTACCGGGGAGCTGTTTTTT. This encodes CASSPTRTGELFF.

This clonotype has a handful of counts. CDR3 amino acids: CASSLAPPDLYEQYF. CDR3 bases: TGTGCCAGCAGCTTGGCCCCACCCGACTTATACGAGCAGTACTTC. This rearrangement joins TRBV5-5 to TRBJ2-7; D not resolved. Per germline, CDR1 SGHKS and CDR2 YYEKEE (reference sequence). CDR3 length equals 15 residues. Between the trimmed V and J ends, which lost 0 bases and 4 bases, there was a span of 14 bases.

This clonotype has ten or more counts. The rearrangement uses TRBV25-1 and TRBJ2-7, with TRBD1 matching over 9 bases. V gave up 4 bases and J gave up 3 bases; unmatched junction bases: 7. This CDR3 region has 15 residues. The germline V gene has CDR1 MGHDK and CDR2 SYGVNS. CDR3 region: CASSALGTGFYEQYF. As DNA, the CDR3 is TGTGCCAGCAGTGCTCTCGGGACAGGGTTCTACGAGCAGTACTTC.

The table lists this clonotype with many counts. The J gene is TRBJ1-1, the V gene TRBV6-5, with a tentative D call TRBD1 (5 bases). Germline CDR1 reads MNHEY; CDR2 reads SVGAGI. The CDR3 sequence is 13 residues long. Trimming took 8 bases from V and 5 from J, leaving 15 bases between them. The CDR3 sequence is CASGPGPRTEAFF. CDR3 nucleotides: TGTGCCAGCGGACCGGGGCCCAGGACTGAAGCTTTCTTT.

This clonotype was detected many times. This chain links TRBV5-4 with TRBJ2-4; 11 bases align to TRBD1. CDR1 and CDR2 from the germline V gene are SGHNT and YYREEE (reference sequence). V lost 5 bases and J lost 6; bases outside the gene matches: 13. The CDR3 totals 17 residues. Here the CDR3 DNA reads TGTGCCAGCAGGTCCGGGACAGGGGGTATGGATAGAAACATTCAGTACTTC. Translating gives CASRSGTGGMDRNIQYF.

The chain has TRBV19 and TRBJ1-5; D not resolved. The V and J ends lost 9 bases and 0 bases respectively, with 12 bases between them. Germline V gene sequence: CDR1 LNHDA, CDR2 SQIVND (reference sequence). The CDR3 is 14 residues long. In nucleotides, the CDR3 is TGTGCCAGCACACTGTCGGTTAGCAATCAGCCCCAGCATTTT. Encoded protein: CASTLSVSNQPQHF.

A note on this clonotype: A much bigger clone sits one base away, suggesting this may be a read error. The CDR3, as DNA: TGTGCCAGCAGTGTCACTTCTCCGGGTTCCAACGGGTTCACAGATACGCAGTATTTT. Translation: CASSVTSPGSNGFTDTQYF. The chain joins TRBV9 to TRBJ2-3; the D is unclear. Germline V CDR1 and CDR2: SGDLS, YYNGEE. V shed 5 bases and J shed 2 bases, with 27 bases lying between them. The CDR3 sequence is 19 residues long.

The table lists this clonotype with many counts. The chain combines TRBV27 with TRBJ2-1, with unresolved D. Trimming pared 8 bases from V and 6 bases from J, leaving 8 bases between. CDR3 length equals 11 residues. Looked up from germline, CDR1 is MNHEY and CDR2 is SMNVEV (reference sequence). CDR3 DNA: TGTGCCAGCCGGGCGATCAATGAGCAGTTCTTC. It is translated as CASRAINEQFF.

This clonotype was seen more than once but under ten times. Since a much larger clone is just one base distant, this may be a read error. The CDR3 DNA reads TGTGCCAGCAGCTCAGAATTCTTTGGGGCCAACGTCCTGACTTTC. Its protein is CASSSEFFGANVLTF. The V gene is TRBV7-9, the J gene TRBJ2-6; the D is unclear. The CDR3 runs to 15 residues. V shed 4 bases and J shed 3 bases, with 10 bases lying between them. Per the germline V gene, CDR1 is SEHNR and CDR2 is FQNEAQ (reference sequence).

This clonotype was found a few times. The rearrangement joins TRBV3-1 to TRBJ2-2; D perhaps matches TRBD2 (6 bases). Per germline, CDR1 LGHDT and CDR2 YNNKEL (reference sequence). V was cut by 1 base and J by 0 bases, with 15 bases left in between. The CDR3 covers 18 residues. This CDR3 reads CASSQGLASFANTGELFF. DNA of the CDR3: TGTGCCAGCAGCCAAGGGCTAGCGAGCTTCGCGAACACCGGGGAGCTGTTTTTT.

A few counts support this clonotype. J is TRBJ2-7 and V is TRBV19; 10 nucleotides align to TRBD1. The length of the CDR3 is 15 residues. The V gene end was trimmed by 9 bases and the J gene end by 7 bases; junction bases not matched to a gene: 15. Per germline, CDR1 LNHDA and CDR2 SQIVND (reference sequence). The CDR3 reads CASRTGGSYYGEQYF. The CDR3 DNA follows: TGTGCCAGCCGGACAGGGGGATCCTACTACGGGGAGCAGTACTTC. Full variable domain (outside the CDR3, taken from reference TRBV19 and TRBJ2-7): DGGITQSPKYLFRKEGQNVTLSCEQNLNHDAMYWYRQDPGQGLRLIYYSQIVNDFQKGDIAEGYSVSREKKESFPLTVTSAQKNPTAFYLCASRTGGSYYGEQYFGPGTRLTVT.

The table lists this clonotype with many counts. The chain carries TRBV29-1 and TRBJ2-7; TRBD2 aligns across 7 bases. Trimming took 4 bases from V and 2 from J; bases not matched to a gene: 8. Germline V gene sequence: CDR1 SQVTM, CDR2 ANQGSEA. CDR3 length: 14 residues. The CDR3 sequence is CSVVTGGSPYEQYF. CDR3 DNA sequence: TGCAGCGTTGTCACCGGGGGGAGTCCCTACGAGCAGTACTTC.

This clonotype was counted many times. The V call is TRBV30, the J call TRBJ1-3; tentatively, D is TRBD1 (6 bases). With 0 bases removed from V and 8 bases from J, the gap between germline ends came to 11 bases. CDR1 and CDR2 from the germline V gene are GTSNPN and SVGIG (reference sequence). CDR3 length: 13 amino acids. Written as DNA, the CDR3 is TGTGCCTGGAGTGTATACAGGGTGGACACCATATATTTT. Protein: CAWSVYRVDTIYF.

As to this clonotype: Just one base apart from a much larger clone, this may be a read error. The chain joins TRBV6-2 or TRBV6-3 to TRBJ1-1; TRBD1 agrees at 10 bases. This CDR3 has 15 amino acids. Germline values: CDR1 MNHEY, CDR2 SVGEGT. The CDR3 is CASSYDRGQATGAFF. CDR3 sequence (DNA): TGTGCCAGCAGTTACGACAGGGGGCAGGCAACTGGAGCTTTCTTT.

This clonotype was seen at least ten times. In nucleotides, the CDR3 is TGCGCCAGCAGCCAACCCCTACAGGGACGCAATCAGCCCCAGCATTTT. Protein: CASSQPLQGRNQPQHF. The chain has TRBV4-1 and TRBJ1-5, with a tentative D call TRBD1 (6 bases). The V gene lost 2 bases and the J gene lost 2 bases, with 13 bases spanning the gap. Germline V gives CDR1 MGHRA, CDR2 YSYEKL. CDR3 length: 16 amino acids.

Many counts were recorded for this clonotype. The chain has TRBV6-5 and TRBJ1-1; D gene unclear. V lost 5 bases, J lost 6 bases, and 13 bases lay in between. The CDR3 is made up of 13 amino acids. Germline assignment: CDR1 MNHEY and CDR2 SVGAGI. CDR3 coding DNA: TGTGCCAGCAGTCCCGTCCGAGGCGCTGAAGCTTTCTTT. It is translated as CASSPVRGAEAFF.

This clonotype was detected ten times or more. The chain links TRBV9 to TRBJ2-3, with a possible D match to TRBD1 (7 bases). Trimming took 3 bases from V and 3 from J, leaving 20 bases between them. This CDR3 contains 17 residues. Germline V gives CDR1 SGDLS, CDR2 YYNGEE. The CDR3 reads CASSAPTGEGRTDTQYF. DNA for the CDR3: TGTGCCAGCAGCGCCCCAACAGGGGAAGGGAGGACAGATACGCAGTATTTT.